This entry describes one TCR beta chain. This entry comes from a study of technical replicates of blood from several donors. Only in-frame clones appear in the TCRdb table, and some are missing; sequencing was by immunoSEQ multiplex PCR. The repertoire holds about 76,000 clones, with 90% to 95% as singletons. Germline V CDR1 and CDR2: LNHDA, SQIVND (reference sequence). The CDR3 has 14 residues. J was trimmed by 2 bases and V by 4 bases; bases with no gene match: 4. The sequence came from a human donor in good health. V gene TRBV19 combines with J gene TRBJ1-1; TRBD1 agrees at 7 bases. The sequencing sample was made of T cells isolated from PBMCs. The CDR3 coding sequence is TGTGCCAGTAGTACCGGACAGGCCAACACTGAAGCTTTCTTT. This translates into CASSTGQANTEAFF.